The present entry profiles one TCR beta chain with its context. Assay used: immunoSEQ multiplex PCR; TCRdb lists only in-frame clones, some missing. The sample contains approximately 210,000 clones, 85% of which appear only once. The entry originates in a study of blood T cell repertoires in COVID-19. The clonotype originates from a man aged 60 to 75 with COVID-19, enrolled during active disease. The material sequenced was peripheral blood.

The CDR3 loop reads CASSEQGGRADEQFF. CDR3 bases: TGTGCCAGCAGTGAACAGGGCGGGAGGGCTGATGAGCAGTTCTTC. The rearrangement links TRBV6-1 to TRBJ2-1, with 9 bases matching TRBD2. V lost 2 bases and J lost 8; bases outside the gene matches: 7. The CDR3 has 15 amino acids. Germline CDR1 is MNHNS and CDR2 is SASEGT.